The 6 T cell receptor beta chains reported below all come from one sample, sequenced in a study of blood T cell repertoires in COVID-19. The assay was immunoSEQ multiplex PCR, and TCRdb's table has in-frame clones only and misses some. The profile shows about 200,000 clones, roughly 80% of them singletons. Material for sequencing was peripheral blood. Source of these receptors: a woman aged 80 or over with acute or convalescent COVID-19.

The CDR3 is CASSLGGLATDTQYF. In nucleotides, the CDR3 is TGCGCCAGCAGCCTTGGGGGACTGGCTACAGATACGCAGTATTTT. J is TRBJ2-3 and V is TRBV5-1, with TRBD2 as a possible D gene (6 bases). This CDR3 contains 15 residues. The germline V gene encodes CDR1 SGHRS and CDR2 YFSETQ. V lost 4 bases, J lost 3 bases, and 15 bases lay in between.

This clone was seen a single time. The V and J genes are TRBV12-5 and TRBJ1-1, with 9 bases lining up with TRBD1. The CDR3 runs to 14 residues. Per germline, CDR1 LGHNT and CDR2 FRNRAP. Losses at the gene ends were 5 bases for V and 4 bases for J; bases not matched to a gene: 5. The CDR3 is CASGPGQGTTEAFF. Written as DNA, the CDR3 is TGTGCTAGTGGTCCGGGACAGGGAACCACTGAAGCTTTCTTT.

This clone was found a few times. The genes are TRBV6-2 or TRBV6-3 and TRBJ2-1, with D tentatively TRBD1 (6 bases). Germline V gene lookup returns CDR1 MNHEY and CDR2 SVGEGT. Trimming removed 5 bases at V and 9 bases at J, with 20 bases between. This CDR3 contains 15 residues. The CDR3, as DNA: TGTGCCAGCAGTCCCAGGGGACGCAATAATGGTGAGCAGTTCTTC. Its translation is CASSPRGRNNGEQFF.

This clone was counted between two and nine times. This chain joins TRBV7-2 and TRBJ2-1; TRBD2 aligns across 9 bases. Germline V gene sequence: CDR1 SGHTA, CDR2 FQGNSA. V dropped 5 bases and J dropped 9; count of bases not matched to a gene: 11. This CDR3 has 15 residues. CDR3 coding DNA: TGTGCCAGCAGCAAAAGGGCGGGAGGGCCGGTTGAGCAGTTCTTC. This gives the protein CASSKRAGGPVEQFF.

The chain employs TRBV7-3 and TRBJ2-2, with D hard to call. The ends were cut back, 5 bases at V and 4 bases at J, with 8 bases in the middle. In germline, CDR1 is SGHTA, CDR2 FQGTGA. The CDR3 is made up of 13 amino acids. This chain's CDR3 is CASSQQITGELFF. The CDR3 DNA follows: TGTGCCAGCAGCCAACAGATCACCGGGGAGCTGTTTTTT. Filled out from reference TRBV7-3 and TRBJ2-2, the complete variable domain reads GAGVSQTPSNKVTEKGKYVELRCDPISGHTALYWYRQSLGQGPEFLIYFQGTGAADDSGLPNDRFFAVRPEGSVSTLKIQRTERGDSAVYLCASSQQITGELFFGEGSRLTVL.

This chain connects TRBV5-1 to TRBJ1-6; possible D gene TRBD1, 5 bases. With 4 bases removed from V and 7 bases from J, the gap between germline ends came to 12 bases. Per the germline V gene, CDR1 is SGHRS and CDR2 is YFSETQ. This CDR3 contains 14 residues. CDR3: CASSPTEGNSPLHF. CDR3 bases: TGCGCCAGCAGCCCGACAGAAGGGAATTCACCCCTCCACTTT. The whole variable domain, remainder taken from reference TRBV5-1 and TRBJ1-6, is KAGVTQTPRYLIKTRGQQVTLSCSPISGHRSVSWYQQTPGQGLQFLFEYFSETQRNKGNFPGRFSGRQFSNSRSEMNVSTLELGDSALYLCASSPTEGNSPLHFGNGTRLTVT.